The 32 T cell receptor beta chains presented below share a single source sample, sequenced in a study of blood T cell repertoires in COVID-19. Assay: immunoSEQ multiplex PCR; the TCRdb copy retains only in-frame clones and omits some. The sample includes about 82,000 clones, approximately 80% of them seen just once. Material: peripheral blood. The receptors were gathered from a man aged 80 or over with active or convalescent COVID-19.

This clone was observed a handful of times. The chain's CDR3 is CASGTSNTDTQYF. The CDR3 bases are TGTGCCAGCGGGACTTCTAACACAGATACGCAGTATTTT. The gene calls are TRBV6-5 and TRBJ2-3; tentatively, D is TRBD2 (6 bases). The CDR3 spans 13 residues. V lost 8 bases and J 2 bases, leaving 11 bases between the germline ends. Germline CDR1 is MNHEY and CDR2 is SVGAGI.

This clone appeared once. The V call is TRBV12-1, the J call TRBJ2-3; the table's D call, TRBD2, has no DNA check behind it. TRBV12-1 is tagged as a pseudogene. This CDR3 is built from 15 residues. The CDR3 spells CASRATSGGVYTQYF. DNA of the CDR3: TGTGCCAGCAGGGCGACTAGCGGGGGCGTGTATACGCAGTATTTT.

This chain uses TRBV2 with TRBJ1-1; 10 bases map to TRBD1. Germline V gene data show CDR1 as SNHLY and CDR2 as FYNNEI. V gave up 7 bases and J gave up 1 base; unmatched junction bases: 6. The CDR3 runs to 15 residues. This CDR3 reads CASNMGQGSNTEAFF. The CDR3 DNA reads TGTGCCAGCAATATGGGACAGGGGTCGAACACTGAAGCTTTCTTT.

V is TRBV5-1 and J is TRBJ1-6; TRBD1 agrees at 10 bases. Trimming at V came to 4 bases and at J to 5 bases, leaving 3 bases not matched to a gene. This CDR3 spans 15 amino acids. Germline loops: CDR1 SGHRS, CDR2 YFSETQ. For the CDR3, the DNA is TGCGCCAGCAGCCTAGGACAGGGGGATAATTCACCCCTCCACTTT. Its translation is CASSLGQGDNSPLHF. The full variable domain, with the rest looked up from reference TRBV5-1 and TRBJ1-6, is KAGVTQTPRYLIKTRGQQVTLSCSPISGHRSVSWYQQTPGQGLQFLFEYFSETQRNKGNFPGRFSGRQFSNSRSEMNVSTLELGDSALYLCASSLGQGDNSPLHFGNGTRLTVT.

This clone was observed a few times. The rearrangement uses TRBV27 and TRBJ1-1; 8 positions agree with TRBD1. With V trimmed by 9 bases and J by 3 bases, 12 bases remained unmatched. Germline lookup yields CDR1 MNHEY and CDR2 SMNVEV (reference sequence). There are 15 residues in the CDR3. CDR3 protein: CASKLHRGADTEAFF. The CDR3 region has the DNA TGTGCCAGTAAACTCCACAGGGGGGCTGACACTGAAGCTTTCTTT.

As for this clone: Because the CDR3's place on the DNA is in doubt, the DNA is left out and the CDR3 is given as listed by TCRdb. The J gene is TRBJ1-2, the V gene TRBV9; TRBD1, as called in the table, went unchecked against the DNA. The V gene's germline CDR1 is SGDLS and CDR2 YYNGEE. The CDR3 length is 14 residues, termini included. This CDR3 reads CASSVVGTGSLLTF.

The chain couples TRBV19 to TRBJ1-1; possibly TRBD1 for D (5 bases). The CDR3 runs 12 residues. V was pared by 7 bases and J by 3 bases, with 9 bases between. CDR1 and CDR2 from the germline V gene are LNHDA and SQIVND (reference sequence). As DNA, the CDR3 is TGTGCCAGTAAAGACAGCGACACTGAAGCTTTCTTT. This gives the protein CASKDSDTEAFF.

The chain uses TRBV6-1 and TRBJ2-5; no clear D. V was shortened by 1 base and J by 1 base, with 7 bases between the two germline ends. There are 14 residues in the CDR3. From germline, CDR1 is MNHNS and CDR2 SASEGT. The CDR3 region is CASSEVSGQETQYF. The DNA of the CDR3 is TGTGCCAGCAGTGAAGTTTCGGGCCAAGAGACCCAGTACTTC.

The DNA for the CDR3 is TGCGCCAGCAGCCTTCCTCGGGGGGGCGGGACAGATACGCAGTATTTT. Translated, it gives CASSLPRGGGTDTQYF. The rearrangement uses TRBV4-1 and TRBJ2-3, with 8 bases aligning to TRBD2. The V gene's germline CDR1 is MGHRA and CDR2 YSYEKL. This CDR3 spans 16 amino acids. The J segment lost 3 bases and the V segment lost 4 bases, leaving 9 bases of the junction unmatched.

This chain connects TRBV11-2 to TRBJ2-2, with D perhaps TRBD1 (5 bases). The CDR3 consists of 17 residues. Germline CDR1 is SGHAT and CDR2 is FQNNGV. The V end lost 0 bases, the J end lost 6 bases, and 17 bases lay between the germline ends. DNA of the CDR3: TGTGCCAGCAGCTTAGAGGGAATGGTGGCAGGGCCCGGGGAGCTGTTTTTT. This codes for CASSLEGMVAGPGELFF.

The J gene is TRBJ2-4, the V gene TRBV7-2; D is perhaps TRBD2 (5 bases). Trimming removed 2 bases at V and 9 bases at J, with 11 bases between. Per germline, CDR1 SGHTA and CDR2 FQGNSA. The CDR3 is 13 amino acids. CDR3 sequence reads: CASSLRRAGIQYF. CDR3 sequence (DNA): TGTGCCAGCAGCTTACGGCGGGCGGGCATTCAGTACTTC. The whole variable domain, remainder taken from reference TRBV7-2 and TRBJ2-4, is GAGVSQSPSNKVTEKGKDVELRCDPISGHTALYWYRQSLGQGLEFLIYFQGNSAPDKSGLPSDRFSAERTGGSVSTLTIQRTQQEDSAVYLCASSLRRAGIQYFGAGTRLSVL.

The J gene is TRBJ2-6, the V gene TRBV3-1 (or the pseudogene TRBV3-2), with D possibly being TRBD1 (5 bases). Per germline, CDR1 LGHDT and CDR2 YNNKEL (reference sequence). Between the trimmed V and J ends, which lost 3 bases and 2 bases, there was a span of 11 bases. The CDR3 is 16 residues long. DNA for the CDR3: TGTGCCAGCAGCCATGGTCAAGGGGCTGGGGCCAACGTCCTGACTTTC. The encoded protein is CASSHGQGAGANVLTF.

This chain links TRBV6-5 with TRBJ1-2, with 10 bases aligning to TRBD1. With 6 bases clipped from V and 2 bases from J, the junction kept 6 bases outside the gene matches. CDR3 length equals 15 residues. CDR1 MNHEY and CDR2 SVGAGI come from the germline V gene. The CDR3 bases are TGTGCCAGCAGGACCGGGACAGGGGAAAACTATGGCTACACCTTC. It is translated as CASRTGTGENYGYTF.

The chain is built from TRBV5-5 and TRBJ1-5; D is perhaps TRBD1 (5 bases). The CDR3 is 13 amino acids. Trimming took off 0 bases at V and 6 bases at J, with 7 bases between the two ends. Germline V gene sequence: CDR1 SGHKS, CDR2 YYEKEE (reference sequence). The CDR3 coding sequence is TGTGCCAGCAGCTTGGAAGGGGTTCAGCCCCAGCATTTT. Translated: CASSLEGVQPQHF.

This sequence joins TRBV5-1 and TRBJ2-1; 13 positions match TRBD2. CDR1 and CDR2 from the germline V gene are SGHRS and YFSETQ. With 4 bases clipped from V and 6 bases from J, the junction kept 7 bases outside the gene matches. The CDR3 covers 16 residues. The DNA of the CDR3 is TGCGCCAGCAGCGGAAGGGGACTAGCGGGGTCCAATGAGCAGTTCTTC. Its protein is CASSGRGLAGSNEQFF.

The chain has TRBV3-1 (or the pseudogene TRBV3-2) and TRBJ1-2; TRBD1 matches at 7 bases. Germline trimming cut 4 bases from V and 0 bases from J; bases unmatched to any gene: 8. The V gene's germline CDR1 is LGHDT and CDR2 YNNKEL (reference sequence). The CDR3 loop spans 16 amino acids. This chain's CDR3 is CASSLPGQEANYGYTF. For the CDR3, the DNA is TGTGCCAGCAGCCTTCCCGGACAGGAAGCTAACTATGGCTACACCTTC.

The chain joins TRBV29-1 to TRBJ1-1; TRBD1 is a possible D gene (5 bases). CDR1 and CDR2 (germline): SQVTM, ANQGSEA. Trimming shortened V by 4 bases and J by 3 bases, and 12 bases separated the two germline ends. This CDR3 is 13 amino acids long. In nucleotides, the CDR3 is TGCAGCGTTGGACTCTCAGGGTACACTGAAGCTTTCTTT. Translated: CSVGLSGYTEAFF.

The V and J genes are TRBV7-2 and TRBJ2-1; D possibly corresponds to TRBD2 (5 bases). The CDR3 is 15 residues long. The V end lost 2 bases, the J end lost 8 bases, and 16 bases lay between the germline ends. The V gene's germline CDR1 is SGHTA and CDR2 FQGNSA. CDR3 amino acids: CASSLFGVRGDEQFF. In DNA form, the CDR3 reads TGTGCCAGCAGCTTATTCGGGGTCCGGGGTGATGAGCAGTTCTTC.

The chain links TRBV5-1 to TRBJ2-5; 11 nucleotides match TRBD2. CDR3 size: 16 residues. V lost 3 bases, J lost 4 bases, and 8 bases stayed unmatched. The germline CDR1 and CDR2 sequences are SGHRS and YFSETQ. DNA of the CDR3: TGCGCCAGCAGCTCCCGACTAGCGGGAATGGGAGAGACCCAGTACTTC. Protein sequence: CASSSRLAGMGETQYF.

This rearrangement joins TRBV19 to TRBJ1-3; no firm D call. From germline, CDR1 is LNHDA and CDR2 SQIVND (reference sequence). The CDR3 has 15 residues. V was cut by 7 bases and J by 0 bases, with 13 bases left in between. The CDR3 region has the DNA TGTGCCAGTACTCTTCAGGCCGACTCTGGAAACACCATATATTTT. It translates to CASTLQADSGNTIYF.

The chain joins TRBV19 to TRBJ1-5; 7 nucleotides align to TRBD1. Germline-derived CDR1 and CDR2 are LNHDA and SQIVND (reference sequence). V was pared by 8 bases and J by 2 bases, with 6 bases of the junction left unmatched. The CDR3 contains 14 residues. CDR3 protein: CASSTGVGNQPQHF. DNA of the CDR3: TGTGCCAGTTCAACAGGGGTCGGCAATCAGCCCCAGCATTTT.

The chain has TRBV19 and TRBJ2-2; D may be TRBD1 (5 bases). V was clipped by 6 bases and J by 3 bases, with 11 bases between them. CDR1 is LNHDA and CDR2 is SQIVND in the germline V gene (reference sequence). This CDR3 region has 14 residues. In DNA, the CDR3 is TGTGCCAGTAGCACAGACAGATACACCGGGGAGCTGTTTTTT. Protein product: CASSTDRYTGELFF.

In this sample, this clone turned up a few times. The V gene is TRBV20-1, the J gene TRBJ1-1; D is ambiguous. Per germline, CDR1 DFQATT and CDR2 SNEGSKA (reference sequence). Deletions cut 5 bases from V and 13 bases from J, with 14 bases between. This CDR3 is built from 10 residues. The CDR3 region has the DNA TGCAGTGCTTCCTCCCGGGTGGGTTTCTTT. Translation: CSASSRVGFF.

The chain has TRBV19 and TRBJ1-1, with TRBD1 matching over 7 bases. The CDR3 is 15 amino acids. CDR1 is LNHDA, CDR2 SQIVND, per germline (reference sequence). The J segment lost 0 bases and the V segment lost 4 bases, leaving 5 bases of the junction unmatched. For the CDR3, the DNA is TGTGCCAGTAGTAATCCAGGGGGAATGAACACTGAAGCTTTCTTT. Its translation is CASSNPGGMNTEAFF. Filled out from reference TRBV19 and TRBJ1-1, the complete variable domain reads DGGITQSPKYLFRKEGQNVTLSCEQNLNHDAMYWYRQDPGQGLRLIYYSQIVNDFQKGDIAEGYSVSREKKESFPLTVTSAQKNPTAFYLCASSNPGGMNTEAFFGQGTRLTVV.

The chain employs TRBV2 and TRBJ2-2; 8 bases agree with TRBD2. Germline V gene sequence: CDR1 SNHLY, CDR2 FYNNEI. The CDR3 totals 14 residues. The V and J ends lost 5 bases and 7 bases, in that order; junction bases with no gene match: 6. As DNA, the CDR3 is TGTGCCAGCAGTACCGGGGGGGCTGGCGGGGAGCTGTTTTTT. The encoded protein is CASSTGGAGGELFF. The full variable domain, with the rest looked up from reference TRBV2 and TRBJ2-2, is EPEVTQTPSHQVTQMGQEVILRCVPISNHLYFYWYRQILGQKVEFLVSFYNNEISEKSEIFDDQFSVERPDGSNFTLKIRSTKLEDSAMYFCASSTGGAGGELFFGEGSRLTVL.

This chain links TRBV4-2 with TRBJ2-1; 10 bases are a match to TRBD2. Germline CDR1 LGHNA, CDR2 YNFKEQ. This CDR3 comprises 16 residues. Unmatched junction bases numbered 10, after V lost 3 bases and J lost 8 bases. The CDR3 loop reads CASSQGSGGAGHEQFF. CDR3 bases: TGTGCCAGCAGCCAGGGAAGCGGGGGGGCCGGTCATGAGCAGTTCTTC.

This clone has only one observation. The V and J genes are TRBV3-1 (or the pseudogene TRBV3-2) and TRBJ1-2; 8 bases line up with TRBD1. Germline-derived CDR1 and CDR2 are LGHDT and YNNKEL (reference sequence). The CDR3 has 15 residues. V gave up 1 base and J gave up 5 bases; unmatched junction bases: 6. In DNA form, the CDR3 reads TGTGCCAGCAGCCAAGTATTCGGACAGGGATATGGCTACACCTTC. Amino acid sequence: CASSQVFGQGYGYTF.

The chain joins TRBV7-8 to TRBJ1-5; maybe TRBD1 (6 bases). The CDR3 is 15 residues long. Germline V gives CDR1 SGHVS, CDR2 FQNEAQ. Between the trimmed V and J ends, which lost 5 bases and 4 bases, there was a span of 15 bases. CDR3 DNA sequence: TGTGCCAGCAGCCAACGGACAGTACAGAATCAGCCCCAGCATTTT. Protein sequence: CASSQRTVQNQPQHF. The full variable domain, with the rest looked up from reference TRBV7-8 and TRBJ1-5, is GAGVSQSPRYKVAKRGQDVALRCDPISGHVSLFWYQQALGQGPEFLTYFQNEAQLDKSGLPSDRFFAERPEGSVSTLKIQRTQQEDSAVYLCASSQRTVQNQPQHFGDGTRLSIL.

The chain has TRBV5-5 and TRBJ2-5, with 9 bases that match TRBD1. Germline V gene lookup returns CDR1 SGHKS and CDR2 YYEKEE (reference sequence). The CDR3 runs to 15 residues. J lost 5 bases, V lost 4 bases, and 9 bases had no gene match. For the CDR3, the DNA is TGTGCCAGCAGCGCGATTGACAGGGGGTGGGAGACCCAGTACTTC. Its translation is CASSAIDRGWETQYF.

This clone was picked up one time. The chain employs TRBV19 and TRBJ2-5; TRBD2 matches 10 bases. Losses at the gene ends were 3 bases for V and 4 bases for J; bases not matched to a gene: 5. This CDR3 has 15 residues. The V gene's germline CDR1 is LNHDA and CDR2 SQIVND (reference sequence). CDR3 sequence reads: CASSMQTSGRETQYF. CDR3 DNA sequence: TGTGCCAGTAGTATGCAGACTAGCGGGCGAGAGACCCAGTACTTC.

This clone was detected a few times. The chain employs TRBV19 and TRBJ1-5; 8 bases map to TRBD1. V lost 9 bases and J lost 4; bases outside the gene matches: 11. Germline lookup yields CDR1 LNHDA and CDR2 SQIVND (reference sequence). This CDR3 is built from 15 residues. The CDR3 DNA sequence: TGTGCCAGCACTCAGAGGACAGGGCTAAATCAGCCCCAGCATTTT. Amino acid sequence: CASTQRTGLNQPQHF.

This clone has only one observation. CDR3 DNA: TGTGCCAGCAGCCGAACCGGGACAGGATCCGACGAGCAGTACGTC. Translating it yields CASSRTGTGSDEQYV. This chain connects TRBV7-8 to TRBJ2-7; 8 nucleotides line up with TRBD1. This CDR3 has 15 amino acids. Trimming took 5 bases from V and 5 from J; bases not matched to a gene: 11. Germline V CDR1 and CDR2: SGHVS, FQNEAQ.